These 22 T cell receptor beta chains were all obtained from the same sample, sequenced in a study of cytomegalovirus exposure and HLA in healthy donors. Researchers ran the PCR with 60 Vbeta and 13 Jbeta primers. Method: immunoSEQ multiplex PCR; TCRdb's copy keeps in-frame clones and lacks some. The table shows approximately 87,000 clones, with 81% occurring only once. The source material was PBMCs. All receptors come from a woman aged 65 to 85 in good health and CMV-seropositive.

The rearrangement joins TRBV28 to TRBJ1-1; no clear D. Trimming shortened V by 10 bases and J by 5 bases, and 14 bases separated the two germline ends. Germline CDR1 and CDR2: MDHEN and SYDVKM. The CDR3 contains 12 residues. CDR3 sequence reads: CATQTPKTEAFF. The CDR3 DNA follows: TGTGCCACCCAGACTCCCAAGACTGAAGCTTTCTTT. Using reference TRBV28 and TRBJ1-1 for the parts outside the CDR3, the full variable domain is DVKVTQSSRYLVKRTGEKVFLECVQDMDHENMFWYRQDPGLGLRLIYFSYDVKMKEKGDIPEGYSVSREKKERFSLILESASTNQTSMYLCATQTPKTEAFFGQGTRLTVV.

The chain is built from TRBV6-5 and TRBJ1-2, with unresolved D. Per the germline V gene, CDR1 is MNHEY and CDR2 is SVGAGI. V lost 7 bases and J lost 2, with 17 bases in between. CDR3 length: 15 residues. CDR3 protein: CASTLPGEGNYGYTF. The CDR3 DNA follows: TGTGCCAGCACCCTCCCTGGGGAGGGAAACTATGGCTACACCTTC.

This rearrangement joins TRBV14 to TRBJ1-4, with D hard to call. From germline, CDR1 is SGHDN and CDR2 FVKESK. This CDR3 has 17 amino acids. V lost 0 bases, J lost 0 bases, and 11 bases lay in between. The CDR3 DNA is TGTGCCAGCAGCCAAGATCGGAGAGACGCAACTAATGAAAAACTGTTTTTT. The encoded protein is CASSQDRRDATNEKLFF.

V is TRBV2 and J is TRBJ2-5; the match to TRBD2 covers 7 bases. CDR3 length: 16 residues. V shed 0 bases and J 1 base; nucleotides not matched to a gene: 5. CDR1 and CDR2 from the germline V gene are SNHLY and FYNNEI. CDR3 region: CASSEAGLAGQETQYF. In DNA, the CDR3 is TGTGCCAGCAGTGAAGCGGGATTAGCGGGCCAAGAGACCCAGTACTTC.

The V call is TRBV19, the J call TRBJ2-4; D may be TRBD1 (6 bases). Trimming took off 5 bases at V and 0 bases at J, with 14 bases between the two ends. Germline assignment: CDR1 LNHDA and CDR2 SQIVND (reference sequence). This CDR3 contains 16 residues. CDR3 sequence reads: CASSPRQDLAKNIQYF. In DNA form, the CDR3 reads TGTGCCAGTAGTCCACGACAGGACCTAGCCAAAAACATTCAGTACTTC.

This chain links TRBV18 with TRBJ2-7; 12 bases fit TRBD2. V was clipped by 6 bases and J by 3 bases; unmatched bases: 6. The CDR3 has 15 amino acids. The V gene's germline CDR1 is KGHSH and CDR2 LQKENI. The CDR3 DNA reads TGTGCCAGCTCCCCGACTAGCGGGAGTTTCTACGAGCAGTACTTC. It specifies CASSPTSGSFYEQYF. Complete variable domain (other parts from reference TRBV18 and TRBJ2-7): NAGVMQNPRHLVRRRGQEARLRCSPMKGHSHVYWYRQLPEEGLKFMVYLQKENIIDESGMPKERFSAEFPKEGPSILRIQQVVRGDSAAYFCASSPTSGSFYEQYFGPGTRLTVT.

With regard to this clone: An end of the junction differs from the germline gene, which may be a read error. The J gene is TRBJ2-3, the V gene TRBV4-3; a weak D match, TRBD2 (6 bases). Looked up from germline, CDR1 is LGHNA and CDR2 is YSLEER. This CDR3 has 16 amino acids. Here the CDR3 DNA reads TGCGCCGGCAGCCAAGCCCTAGCGAATGATGGGGATACGCAGTATTTT. This sequence encodes CAGSQALANDGDTQYF.

The CDR3 sequence: CASSRKREFDEQYF. In DNA form, the CDR3 reads TGTGCCAGCAGTAGAAAGCGGGAGTTTGACGAGCAGTACTTC. The chain uses TRBV27 and TRBJ2-7; 8 nucleotides agree with TRBD2. The germline V gene has CDR1 MNHEY and CDR2 SMNVEV (reference sequence). V shed 5 bases, J shed 5 bases, and the junction held 8 bases outside the gene matches. The CDR3 is made up of 14 amino acids.

This chain uses TRBV4-3 with TRBJ2-7; the D gene is possibly TRBD2 (6 bases). CDR3 length: 19 amino acids. Trimming took 2 bases from V and 2 from J, leaving 25 bases between them. Germline V gene sequence: CDR1 LGHNA, CDR2 YSLEER. CDR3 DNA sequence: TGCGCCAGCAGCCAACCCAACCGACCACTAGCTTTTGAAACCTACGAGCAGTACTTC. It encodes CASSQPNRPLAFETYEQYF.

The rearrangement joins TRBV30 to TRBJ2-1; TRBD2 matches 11 bases. The germline V gene encodes CDR1 GTSNPN and CDR2 SVGIG (reference sequence). Trimming took 6 bases from V and 6 from J; bases not matched to a gene: 7. CDR3 length: 14 amino acids. The CDR3 loop is CACLLAGVGNEQFF. The DNA for the CDR3 is TGTGCCTGCTTACTAGCGGGAGTGGGCAATGAGCAGTTCTTC.

This sequence joins TRBV5-1 and TRBJ1-5, with 7 bases lining up with TRBD1. The V gene end was trimmed by 0 bases and the J gene end by 9 bases; junction bases not matched to a gene: 6. The germline V gene encodes CDR1 SGHRS and CDR2 YFSETQ. The CDR3 runs to 14 residues. DNA of the CDR3: TGCGCCAGCAGCTTGGAGGGGGCCGGTCGGCCCCAGCATTTT. Protein sequence: CASSLEGAGRPQHF.

The chain is built from TRBV29-1 and TRBJ1-1; TRBD1 aligns across 7 bases. Germline V gene data show CDR1 as SQVTM and CDR2 as ANQGSEA. V lost 4 bases, J lost 9 bases, and 2 bases stayed unmatched. CDR3 length: 10 amino acids. CDR3 amino acids: CSVGGQKAFF. Here the CDR3 DNA reads TGCAGCGTTGGGGGACAGAAAGCTTTCTTT.

This clone appeared a few times. The chain combines TRBV6-1 with TRBJ1-1; 9 nucleotides line up with TRBD1. Germline assignment: CDR1 MNHNS and CDR2 SASEGT. This CDR3 spans 15 amino acids. The V segment lost 2 bases and the J segment 5 bases; nucleotides outside the gene matches: 6. CDR3 sequence (DNA): TGTGCCAGCAGTGAATACGGGACAGGGTTGACTGAAGCTTTCTTT. Translation gives CASSEYGTGLTEAFF.

This sequence joins TRBV11-2 and TRBJ2-1; D remains unclear. CDR3 length equals 14 residues. Per the germline V gene, CDR1 is SGHAT and CDR2 is FQNNGV. Deletions cut 3 bases from V and 4 bases from J, with 10 bases between. The CDR3, as DNA: TGTGCCAGCAGCTTGGGTAGCCGGTACAATGAGCAGTTCTTC. Translating gives CASSLGSRYNEQFF.

J is TRBJ2-7 and V is TRBV11-3; TRBD1 matches at 7 bases. Germline V gene data show CDR1 as SGHNT and CDR2 as YENEEA. CDR3 size: 14 residues. With 8 bases clipped from V and 3 bases from J, the junction kept 10 bases outside the gene matches. DNA of the CDR3: TGTGCCAGCTCGGGCAGGGGGAGAAACTACGAGCAGTACTTC. This codes for CASSGRGRNYEQYF.

This chain uses TRBV27 with TRBJ1-2, with a tentative D call TRBD1 (5 bases). Germline V gene lookup returns CDR1 MNHEY and CDR2 SMNVEV (reference sequence). The CDR3 loop spans 15 amino acids. Trimming cost V 7 bases and J 2 bases, with 17 bases left between them. The CDR3 protein is CASKVVGAVNYGYTF. In nucleotides, the CDR3 is TGTGCCAGCAAAGTCGTAGGGGCAGTAAACTATGGCTACACCTTC.

The V gene is TRBV14, the J gene TRBJ1-1; no definite D call. The V gene lost 5 bases and the J gene lost 0 bases, with 19 bases spanning the gap. This CDR3 contains 17 residues. CDR1 SGHDN and CDR2 FVKESK come from the germline V gene. The CDR3 spells CASSSQRGSFMNTEAFF. The CDR3 DNA is TGTGCCAGCAGCTCCCAGAGAGGGTCCTTCATGAACACTGAAGCTTTCTTT.

The chain links TRBV4-1 to TRBJ2-7; D may be TRBD1 (5 bases). Per germline, CDR1 MGHRA and CDR2 YSYEKL. The ends were cut back, 0 bases at V and 2 bases at J, with 14 bases in the middle. The CDR3 runs 16 residues. The CDR3 DNA reads as TGCGCCAGCAGCCAAGATCGGTGGCAGGGCGCCTACGAGCAGTACTTC. Encoded protein: CASSQDRWQGAYEQYF.

This rearrangement joins TRBV25-1 to TRBJ2-1; TRBD2 aligns across 8 bases. The CDR3 loop spans 15 amino acids. Trimming took 10 bases from V and 6 from J; bases not matched to a gene: 14. Germline V gene lookup returns CDR1 MGHDK and CDR2 SYGVNS. This CDR3 is CATNKAGEGLNEQFF. The CDR3 nucleotides are TGTGCCACAAATAAAGCGGGAGAGGGACTCAATGAGCAGTTCTTC.

The V call is TRBV28, the J call TRBJ2-6; the match to TRBD1 covers 8 bases. The CDR3 runs 19 residues. Trimming took 3 bases from V and 0 from J; bases not matched to a gene: 10. Germline V gene data show CDR1 as MDHEN and CDR2 as SYDVKM. The CDR3 spells CASSFYGTGGPSGANVLTF. The DNA for the CDR3 is TGTGCCAGCAGTTTTTACGGGACAGGCGGCCCCTCTGGGGCCAACGTCCTGACTTTC. Filled out from reference TRBV28 and TRBJ2-6, the complete variable domain reads DVKVTQSSRYLVKRTGEKVFLECVQDMDHENMFWYRQDPGLGLRLIYFSYDVKMKEKGDIPEGYSVSREKKERFSLILESASTNQTSMYLCASSFYGTGGPSGANVLTFGAGSRLTVL.

The rearrangement links TRBV27 to TRBJ2-7; D not certain. With 4 bases removed from V and 2 bases from J, the gap between germline ends came to 9 bases. The CDR3 length is 13 residues. The germline V gene encodes CDR1 MNHEY and CDR2 SMNVEV (reference sequence). CDR3 protein: CASSSRIPYEQYF. The CDR3 nucleotides are TGTGCCAGCAGTTCGAGGATCCCCTACGAGCAGTACTTC.

The gene calls are TRBV19 and TRBJ2-1, with D possibly matching TRBD2 (5 bases). The CDR3 length is 14 residues. Trimming took off 10 bases at V and 9 bases at J, with 22 bases between the two ends. Germline V gives CDR1 LNHDA, CDR2 SQIVND (reference sequence). CDR3 protein: CATSAAYGVGEQFF. In DNA, the CDR3 is TGTGCCACCTCAGCGGCGTACGGGGTCGGTGAGCAGTTCTTC. The full variable domain, its missing parts supplied by reference TRBV19 and TRBJ2-1, is DGGITQSPKYLFRKEGQNVTLSCEQNLNHDAMYWYRQDPGQGLRLIYYSQIVNDFQKGDIAEGYSVSREKKESFPLTVTSAQKNPTAFYLCATSAAYGVGEQFFGPGTRLTVL.